Only one count was recorded for the clone carrying this TCR beta chain. Method: immunoSEQ multiplex PCR; TCRdb's copy keeps in-frame clones and lacks some. The data contain roughly 200,000 clones, roughly nine tenths of them singletons. These data come from a study of control samples from healthy donors and cancer patients. Trimming took off 4 bases at V and 0 bases at J, with 21 bases between the two ends. Germline V gives CDR1 LNHDA, CDR2 SQIVND (reference sequence). This CDR3 is 18 amino acids long. The material sequenced was blood. This chain connects TRBV19 to TRBJ1-2; TRBD1 is a possible D gene (6 bases). This clonotype was obtained from a man younger than 40 in good health. Written as DNA, the CDR3 is TGTGCCAGTAGTAAAAATGGATGGACAGCAAAACCTAACTATGGCTACACCTTC. Encoded protein: CASSKNGWTAKPNYGYTF.